The TCR beta chain under discussion was sequenced for a study of OX40 agonist ivuxolimab in advanced cancers. Looking at the study overall: Those enrolled were 80% to 85% male, with a mean age of about 60 years and ages from about 20 to 90. Overall study results and limits: By week 6 at 0.1 to 3.0 mg/kg, blood CD4+ and CD8+ T cells had expanded clonally.

With regard to this clone: The antigen is not known.

Profiled with immunoSEQ multiplex PCR; TCRdb holds only in-frame clones, not every one. The sample contains 60,000 to 90,000 clones, approximately 80% of which appear only once. V was cut by 1 base and J by 5 bases, with 11 bases left in between. Per the germline V gene, CDR1 is SEHNR and CDR2 is FQNEAQ (reference sequence). This CDR3 has 14 amino acids. Sample: CD4+ or CD8+ T cells sorted from blood, taken in a trial of the OX40 agonist ivuxolimab. This chain joins TRBV7-9 and TRBJ2-5; D uncertain. The TCR sequence derives from an adult with an advanced solid tumor such as melanoma, head and neck, liver or kidney cancer. The chain's CDR3 is CASSLGLGRETQYF. CDR3 bases: TGTGCCAGCAGCTTAGGGCTAGGTCGGGAGACCCAGTACTTC.